The rows below give T cell receptor beta chains drawn from one sample of a study of cytomegalovirus exposure and HLA in healthy donors. TCRdb's table, derived via immunoSEQ multiplex PCR, lists solely in-frame clones and lacks some. The table has about 150,000 clones, roughly four fifths seen once. The specimen sequenced was PBMCs. These receptors were taken from a woman aged 35 to 49 in good health and CMV-seronegative. Each CDR3 is given with its conserved first and last residue. The D gene is left open where the match is weak. Clone size is not always given. Where it is, it says once, few, many or a class for expanded clones.

clone size | D gene | J gene | V gene | CDR3 DNA | CDR3 protein
. | . | TRBJ2-3 | TRBV4-1 | TGCGCCAGCAGCCAAGAATGGGCGGGGAGCACAGATACGCAGTATTTT | CASSQEWAGSTDTQYF
few | TRBD1 | TRBJ1-1 | TRBV2 | TGTGCCAGCAGTGGACCAGGGGGGAACACTGAAGCTTTCTTT | CASSGPGGNTEAFF
. | . | TRBJ2-6 | TRBV28 | TGTGCCAGCAGTCAGTCTGGGGCCAACGTCCTGACTTTC | CASSQSGANVLTF
few | . | TRBJ1-4 | TRBV4-2 | TGTGCCAGCAGCCAAGATCGGCGGCAGGGTAACGAAAAACTGTTTTTT | CASSQDRRQGNEKLFF
. | TRBD1 | TRBJ2-7 | TRBV5-1 | TGCGCCAGCAGCTTGGGGCCTGACAGGGAACGGGCCTACGAGCAGTACTTC | CASSLGPDRERAYEQYF
. | . | TRBJ2-2 | TRBV14 | TGTGCCAGCAGCACGGGGGCGAACACCGGGGAGCTGTTTTTT | CASSTGANTGELFF
many | . | TRBJ2-7 | TRBV5-1 | TGCGCCAGCAGCGCCGGGACACCCTCCTACGAGCAGTACTTC | CASSAGTPSYEQYF
. | . | TRBJ1-1 | TRBV29-1 | TGCAGCGCCGGCGGGGGCTTCACTGAAGCTTTCTTT | CSAGGGFTEAFF
. | . | TRBJ2-3 | TRBV28 | TGTGCCAGCAGTTTAGGGGGCCTCACAGATACGCAGTATTTT | CASSLGGLTDTQYF
. | TRBD2 | TRBJ2-2 | TRBV5-1 | TGCGCCAGCAGCTCGCTAGCGGGGGACACCGGGGAGCTGTTTTTT | CASSSLAGDTGELFF
few | . | TRBJ1-2 | TRBV14 | TGTGCCAGCAGCCAAGATCTGAGAAACTATGGCTACACCTTC | CASSQDLRNYGYTF
. | TRBD2 | TRBJ2-7 | TRBV4-1 | TGCGCCAGCAGTTTAACTAGCGGTTCCTACGAGCAGTACTTC | CASSLTSGSYEQYF
few | . | TRBJ1-6 | TRBV16 | TGTGCCAGCAGTCGGGGGTTATCTAATTCACCCCTCCACTTT | CASSRGLSNSPLHF
. | . | TRBJ2-7 | TRBV7-2 | TGTGCCAGCAGCTTAGGGCGGAGCTACGAGCAGTACTTC | CASSLGRSYEQYF
. | . | TRBJ1-6 | TRBV27 | TGTGCCAGCAGTTTATCGGGGGGCTCCTATAATTCACCCCTCCACTTT | CASSLSGGSYNSPLHF
. | TRBD2 | TRBJ2-7 | TRBV2 | TGTGCCAGCAGTGATGAGCGGGGGTCCTCCTACGAGCAGTACTTC | CASSDERGSSYEQYF
. | . | TRBJ1-2 | TRBV6-6 | TGTGCCAGCAGTTACCCAACGGGGGGCTACACCTTC | CASSYPTGGYTF
few | . | TRBJ1-2 | TRBV5-6 | TGTGCCAGCAGCTTGGAGCGGGGAAACTATGGCTACACCTTC | CASSLERGNYGYTF
few | . | TRBJ1-2 | TRBV7-2 | TGTGCCAGCAGCCCCGTCTATGGCTACACCTTC | CASSPVYGYTF
. | . | TRBJ2-5 | TRBV29-1 | TGCAGCGTGAGAAGACACCGGGGAGTAGAAGAGACCCAGTACTTC | CSVRRHRGVEETQYF
. | . | TRBJ2-1 | TRBV19 | TGTGCCAGTAGTAGGACTATGCGCAATGAGCAGTTCTTC | CASSRTMRNEQFF
. | . | TRBJ2-7 | TRBV11-2 | TGTGCCAGCAGCTTAGTGGGGGGACTCCTATCCGAGCAGTACTTC | CASSLVGGLLSEQYF
. | TRBD1 | TRBJ2-7 | TRBV5-6 | TGTGCCAGCAGCTGGACAGGGATCAAAGAGCAGTACTTC | CASSWTGIKEQYF
. | . | TRBJ2-5 | TRBV2 | TGTGCCAGCAGTGAAAGGGGCTGGCAAGAGACCCAGTACTTC | CASSERGWQETQYF
. | TRBD1 | TRBJ1-2 | TRBV7-9 | TGTGCCAGCAGCCCGAGACGTGAGGGACAGGGATCCTATGGCTACACCTTC | CASSPRREGQGSYGYTF
. | TRBD1 | TRBJ1-2 | TRBV28 | TGTGCCAGCAGCTCCGGACAGGGTGGAGGCTACACCTTC | CASSSGQGGGYTF
. | TRBD2 | TRBJ2-7 | TRBV7-2 | TGTGCCAGCAGCTTAGGCGGGGGGGGGCTCTCCTACGAGCAGTACTTC | CASSLGGGGLSYEQYF
. | . | TRBJ2-7 | TRBV19 | TGTGCCAGTACCCCCCCCGGGGGGCTGGGCGAGCAGTACTTC | CASTPPGGLGEQYF
. | . | TRBJ1-4 | TRBV5-4 | TGTGCCAGCAGCTATAATAAGCATGAAAAACTGTTTTTT | CASSYNKHEKLFF
. | . | TRBJ1-1 | TRBV7-8 | TGTGCCAGCAGCTACAGAGGGGGGGTTGTAAACACTGAAGCTTTCTTT | CASSYRGGVVNTEAFF
. | . | TRBJ2-5 | TRBV5-1 | TGCGCCAGCAGCTCCGGGACAAGTTCTCTTTTGGAGACCCAGTACTTC | CASSSGTSSLLETQYF
. | TRBD1 | TRBJ1-5 | TRBV27 | TGTGCCAGCAGTTTATCCGACAGGGGCCGGGGTCAGCCCCAGCATTTT | CASSLSDRGRGQPQHF
. | . | TRBJ2-5 | TRBV5-5 | TGTGCCAGCAGCTTGTGGGGGCAGGGGAATACGGGAGAGACCCAGTACTTC | CASSLWGQGNTGETQYF
. | TRBD1 | TRBJ1-2 | TRBV5-4 | TGTGCCAGCAGACCGGGACAGGGGATGAGTGGCTACACCTTC | CASRPGQGMSGYTF
. | . | TRBJ2-1 | TRBV28 | TGTGCCCGGTCGAAGGCGGGGGCTAGCTACAATGAGCAGCTCTTC | CARSKAGASYNEQLF
. | TRBD1 | TRBJ2-7 | TRBV25-1 | TGTGCCAGCAGTTCCACAGACAGGGGGTTTACCTACGAGCAGTACTTC | CASSSTDRGFTYEQYF
. | . | TRBJ1-1 | TRBV2 | TGTGCCAGTGCGAGGGAGGGAGGCGCTGAAGCTTTCTTT | CASAREGGAEAFF
. | TRBD1 | TRBJ2-2 | TRBV4-1 | TGCGCCAGCAGCCCGACAGGGGTTAGCCGAACCGGGGAGCTGTTTTTT | CASSPTGVSRTGELFF
. | TRBD2 | TRBJ2-2 | TRBV5-4 | TGTGCCAGCAGCCCAAGCGGGGGGGGAAACACCGGGGAGCTGTTTTTT | CASSPSGGGNTGELFF
. | TRBD2 | TRBJ2-3 | TRBV27 | TGTGCCAGCCCAATCCCCGGGCTAGCGGGGGGGGGCACAGATACGCAGTATTTT | CASPIPGLAGGGTDTQYF
. | . | TRBJ1-5 | TRBV13 | TGTGCCAGCAGCTTAGAACAGACGGATAGCAATCAGCCCCAGCATTTT | CASSLEQTDSNQPQHF
. | . | TRBJ2-2 | TRBV5-1 | TGCGCCAGCAGCACTAACACCGGGGAGCTGTTTTTT | CASSTNTGELFF
. | . | TRBJ2-3 | TRBV7-3 | TGTGCCAGCAGCTTTCGACAAGCAATAGATACGCAGTATTTT | CASSFRQAIDTQYF
. | TRBD1 | TRBJ2-7 | TRBV11-2 | TGTGCCAGCAGCTCAAGGACAGGGGATGGTGAGCAGTACTTC | CASSSRTGDGEQYF
once | TRBD1 | TRBJ1-1 | TRBV28 | TGTGCCAGCAGTGTCGGACAGGGGGCCGGGCCGAGCACTGAAGCTTTCTTT | CASSVGQGAGPSTEAFF
. | . | TRBJ1-1 | TRBV29-1 | TGCAGCGTTGCTGAGGGATTGAGGAATACTGAAGCTTTCTTT | CSVAEGLRNTEAFF
. | TRBD1 | TRBJ2-3 | TRBV15 | TGTGCCACCAGCAGGGACAGGTGGAATGGAGATACGCAGTATTTT | CATSRDRWNGDTQYF
. | . | TRBJ1-2 | TRBV2 | TGTGCCAGCAGTGACGGGGTTAACTATGGCTACACCTTC | CASSDGVNYGYTF
once | . | TRBJ1-1 | TRBV5-1 | TGCGCCAGCAGCCCGGGGGTACTGCCCAACGCTGAAGCTTTCTTT | CASSPGVLPNAEAFF
. | . | TRBJ2-4 | TRBV6-5 | TGTGCCAGCAGTGAAAGGCGGAGCATTCAGTACTTC | CASSERRSIQYF
few | . | TRBJ1-1 | TRBV7-6 | TGTGCCAGCAGCTCATCCGAATCCGGGGTGGCTTTCTTT | CASSSSESGVAFF
few | . | TRBJ1-5 | TRBV28 | TGTGCCAGCAGTCCCAGCCATATCGCACAGGGTTTCAATCAGCCCCAGCATTTT | CASSPSHIAQGFNQPQHF